Sequencing of this TCR beta chain was carried out in a study of T-cell memory formation after mild COVID-19. General study points: Day 15 to 85 contracting clones showed balanced CD4/CD8; day 15 to 37 expanders favored CD4+.

TCRdb processed the 5' RACE reads anew with MiXCR; each CDR3 protein has one entry. The table records approximately 580,000 distinct CDR3 sequences, roughly 20% of them present only once. Germline V gene lookup returns CDR1 DFQATT and CDR2 SNEGSKA (reference sequence). V was shortened by 2 bases and J by 7 bases, with 6 bases between the two germline ends. This CDR3 is built from 11 residues. Points on this clonotype: Its target is unknown.

Sequencing input: PBMCs or a T cell subset sorted from them (not recorded which). This clonotype was sampled from an adult woman who had mild COVID-19 (a few samples of this study predate the infection). Cell type and time point are not known. This sequence joins TRBV20-1 and TRBJ2-1; D is unclear. The CDR3: CSARSWNEQFF. The CDR3 nucleotides read TGCAGTGCTAGATCCTGGAATGAGCAGTTCTTC.